The sequence of this T cell receptor (beta chain) was determined in a study of blood T cell repertoires in COVID-19. Background on the study: Whether acute or convalescent, the COVID-19 samples came from the United States, Italy and Spain. Sample material is recorded as cDNA or gDNA derived from T cells, B-cell-depleted T cells, or PBMCs.

Authors' processing steps: The authors estimated nucleated cell counts from reference gene primer amplification. TCRdb keeps only in-frame clones here, not all; method: immunoSEQ multiplex PCR. That table supplies the V and J calls and clone size; D and trimming were determined from the DNA. The repertoire holds hundreds of thousands of clones, 85% to 90% seen once, with 1.5% to 2% in the top ten. Germline V lookup: CDR1 SGHDN, CDR2 FVKESK. V lost 0 bases, J lost 6 bases, and 4 bases stayed unmatched. The CDR3 contains 14 residues. Seattle's enrolled individuals joined amid active infection and were then monitored longitudinally.

This sequence was found in a woman aged 25 to 45 with COVID-19, enrolled during active disease. Material for sequencing was peripheral blood. The V call is TRBV14, the J call TRBJ2-7, with 8 nucleotides matching TRBD2. The CDR3 spells CASSQDRTSREQYF. CDR3 coding DNA: TGTGCCAGCAGCCAAGATCGGACTAGCCGCGAGCAGTACTTC.